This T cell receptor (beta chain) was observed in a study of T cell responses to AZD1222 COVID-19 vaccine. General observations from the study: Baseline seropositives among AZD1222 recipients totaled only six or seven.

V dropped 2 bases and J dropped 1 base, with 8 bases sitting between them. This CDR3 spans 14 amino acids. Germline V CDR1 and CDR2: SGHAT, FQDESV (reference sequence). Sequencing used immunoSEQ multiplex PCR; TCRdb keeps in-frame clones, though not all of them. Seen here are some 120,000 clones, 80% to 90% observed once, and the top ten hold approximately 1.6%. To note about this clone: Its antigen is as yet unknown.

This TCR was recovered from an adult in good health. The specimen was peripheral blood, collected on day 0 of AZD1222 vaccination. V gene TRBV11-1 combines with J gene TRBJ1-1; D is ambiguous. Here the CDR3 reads CASSLLGRNTEAFF. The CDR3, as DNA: TGTGCCAGCAGCTTACTCGGGCGGAACACTGAAGCTTTCTTT.